This is a list of T cell receptor beta chains from one sample in a study of T cell responses to AZD1222 COVID-19 vaccine. TCRdb's copy holds only in-frame clones and misses some; the assay was immunoSEQ multiplex PCR. Of roughly 170,000 clones in the sample, approximately 94% were seen once. Sequences were derived from peripheral blood, sampled 28 days after the second AZD1222 dose. The source of these receptors is an adult who received the AZD1222 COVID-19 vaccine. Each CDR3 is given with its conserved first and last residue. The D gene is left open where the match is weak. Clone size is shown for a subset of rows, as once, few, many or a class of expanded clone.

j_gene,d_gene,v_gene,abundance,CDR3nt,CDR3aa
TRBJ1-3,-,TRBV7-2,-,TGTGCCAGCAGCCCGTGGACATACGAGGGAAACACCATATATTTT,CASSPWTYEGNTIYF
TRBJ2-6,-,TRBV18,-,TGTGCCAGCTCACCACCCTCTGGGGCCAACGTCCTGACTTTC,CASSPPSGANVLTF
TRBJ1-1,-,TRBV4-1,-,TGCGCCAGCAGCCAACGAACCCGAGAAGGACAGCTGAACACTGAAGCTTTCTTT,CASSQRTREGQLNTEAFF
TRBJ1-1,-,TRBV6-4,-,TGTGCCAGCTGCTGCGACCTTAGGACGGTGAACACTGAAGCTTTCTTT,CASCCDLRTVNTEAFF
TRBJ1-2,-,TRBV19,-,TGTGCCAGTAGTACCGAAATAGGCTACACCTTC,CASSTEIGYTF
TRBJ2-1,-,TRBV12-5,-,TGTGCTAGTGATCTAGGTTTAGGGGGAGCGGCTGAGCAGTTCTTC,CASDLGLGGAAEQFF
TRBJ2-2,-,TRBV18,-,TGTGCCAGCTCGCGGGGACCGAACACCGGGGAGCTGTTTTTT,CASSRGPNTGELFF
TRBJ2-4,TRBD2,TRBV7-2,-,TGTGCCAGCAGCTTCACGTCGGGAGGGCCCAAAAACATTCAGTACTTC,CASSFTSGGPKNIQYF
TRBJ2-4,TRBD2,TRBV10-2,-,TGCGCCAGCAGAGAAAGTCTAGCGGGCCAAAACATTCAGTACTTC,CASRESLAGQNIQYF
TRBJ1-4,-,TRBV7-9,-,TGTGCCAGCAGCTTAGCCCACAGGTCCAATAATGAAAAACTGTTTTTT,CASSLAHRSNNEKLFF
TRBJ2-1,-,TRBV27,-,TGTGCCAGCAGGAAGGAAGGGTACAATGAGCAGTTCTTC,CASRKEGYNEQFF
TRBJ2-2,-,TRBV15,-,TGTGCCACCAGCACCAGGACTAACACCGGGGAGCTGTTTTTT,CATSTRTNTGELFF
TRBJ1-4,-,TRBV2,-,TGTGCCAGCAGCCCTGAACCGTCCTTAGGGGAAAAACTGTTTTTT,CASSPEPSLGEKLFF
TRBJ1-2,-,TRBV2,once,TGTGCCAGCAGTGAAGCGCCAATTGCAGGGGACTATGGCTACACCTTC,CASSEAPIAGDYGYTF
TRBJ2-5,-,TRBV19,-,TGTGCCAGTAGTCAGAGCAGGCAAGGAGGGCAAGAGACCCAGTACTTC,CASSQSRQGGQETQYF
TRBJ2-1,-,TRBV6-5,-,TGTGCTGCCTGGGGGGGGGCGGACAATGAGCAGTTCTTC,CAAWGGADNEQFF
TRBJ2-7,-,TRBV7-2,-,TGTGCCAGCAGCTTAGCGCTAGGGGGTGTGAACGAGCAGTACTTC,CASSLALGGVNEQYF
TRBJ1-5,TRBD1,TRBV9,-,TGTGCCAGCAGCTCCGGGACAGGGGAATGGCCCCAGCATTTT,CASSSGTGEWPQHF
TRBJ1-1,TRBD1,TRBV28,-,TGTGCCAGCAGTCCCCCGGGGACAGGGATCACTGAAGCTTTCTTT,CASSPPGTGITEAFF
TRBJ2-1,-,TRBV20-1,-,TGCAGTGCTATCAGTATCGATGAGCAGTTCTTC,CSAISIDEQFF
TRBJ1-4,TRBD1,TRBV9,-,TGTGCCAGCAGCGTAGCGGCAGGGGGCGGGTCGGGTGAAAAACTGTTTTTT,CASSVAAGGGSGEKLFF
TRBJ2-7,-,TRBV10-3,-,TGTGCCATCAGCGAAAGCTCCTACGAGCAGTACTTC,CAISESSYEQYF
TRBJ1-1,-,TRBV5-4,-,TGTGCCAGCAGCCCAGGGAGGACTGAAGCTTTCTTT,CASSPGRTEAFF
TRBJ1-5,-,TRBV19,-,TGTGCCAGTCTGAGAGGGAATCAGCCCCAGCATTTT,CASLRGNQPQHF
TRBJ1-1,-,TRBV28,-,TGTGCCAGCAGTTTTAGGTTCTTGCGACGGCACGTTGAGGGAAGTCCCCTTGAAGCTTTCTTT,CASSFRFLRRHVEGSPLEAFF
TRBJ1-2,-,TRBV28,few,TGTGCCAGCATGCGACCTTTTGCCAACTATGGCTACACCTTC,CASMRPFANYGYTF
TRBJ1-2,TRBD1,TRBV5-4,once,TGTGCCAGCAGCGTCCCAGGGACAGGGAACTATGGCTACACCTTC,CASSVPGTGNYGYTF
TRBJ2-3,-,TRBV7-6,-,TGTGCCAGCAGCTTTAATCGGGGGAGCACAGATACGCAGTATTTT,CASSFNRGSTDTQYF
TRBJ2-1,-,TRBV6-5,-,TGTGCCAGCAGAAGGGGGGAACTTTTCTACAATGAGCAGTTCTTC,CASRRGELFYNEQFF
TRBJ1-4,-,TRBV14,-,TGTGCCAGCAGCCAACGGATGCTAAATGAAAAACTGTTTTTT,CASSQRMLNEKLFF
TRBJ2-5,TRBD1,TRBV6-2/TRBV6-3,few,TGTGCCAGCAGTGGATGGGACAGAGACCAAGAGACCCAGTACTTC,CASSGWDRDQETQYF
TRBJ1-5,-,TRBV6-1,-,TGTGCCAGCAGTGAACGGTTCGGGAGCAATCAGCCCCAGCATTTT,CASSERFGSNQPQHF
TRBJ2-1,-,TRBV28,-,TGTGCCAGCTTATCCTACAATGAGCAGTTCTTC,CASLSYNEQFF
TRBJ1-1,-,TRBV5-6,-,TGTGCCAGCAGCTTGTTAGGTGTGGACGGAGGAGCTTTCTTT,CASSLLGVDGGAFF
TRBJ2-1,-,TRBV20-1,once,TGCAGTGCTAGGAGAGACAATGAGCAGTTCTTC,CSARRDNEQFF
TRBJ2-6,-,TRBV4-3,-,TGCGCCAGCAGCCAATTCCCATCTGGGGCCAACGTCCTGACTTTC,CASSQFPSGANVLTF
TRBJ2-3,-,TRBV11-3,-,TGTGCCAGCAGCTTAGGACAGAACACAGATACGCAGTATTTT,CASSLGQNTDTQYF
TRBJ1-2,-,TRBV5-1,-,TGCGCCAGCAGCGATTCCGGGACACCCGGCTATGGCTACACCTTC,CASSDSGTPGYGYTF
TRBJ1-1,TRBD1,TRBV30,-,TGTGCCTGGAACAGGGGGAAGAACACTGAAGCTTTCTTT,CAWNRGKNTEAFF
TRBJ2-4,-,TRBV19,-,TGTGCCAGTAGTATGCGGAGGGTGGGTGCCAAAAACATTCAGTACTTC,CASSMRRVGAKNIQYF
TRBJ1-5,-,TRBV19,-,TGTGCCAGTGCTCAGGGTCGCAATCAGCCCCAGCATTTT,CASAQGRNQPQHF
TRBJ1-1,-,TRBV7-2,once,TGTGCCAGCAGCTTATATGATTCTTTGAACACTGAAGCTTTCTTT,CASSLYDSLNTEAFF
TRBJ1-4,-,TRBV4-1,-,TGCGCCAGCAGCCAGATAGCCGAAAAACTGTTTTTT,CASSQIAEKLFF
TRBJ2-2,TRBD2,TRBV27,-,TGTGCCAGCAGTTTACTTCGCCTAGCGGGAGCGAACACCGGGGAGCTGTTTTTT,CASSLLRLAGANTGELFF
TRBJ2-3,TRBD2,TRBV4-3,-,TGCGCCAGCAGCCCCAGGACTAGCGGGGGGGCAGATTCTCAGTATTTT,CASSPRTSGGADSQYF
TRBJ2-7,-,TRBV5-1,once,TGCGCCAGCAGCTCGGGTTTCAGGGTAGGCGAGCAGTACTTC,CASSSGFRVGEQYF
TRBJ1-1,-,TRBV7-6,-,TGTGCCAGCAGCTTAGAGGCGGGTGGGCACACTGAAGCTTTCTTT,CASSLEAGGHTEAFF
TRBJ1-1,-,TRBV19,-,TGTGCCAGTAGCGAGAGCGGGGACACTGAAGCTTTCTTT,CASSESGDTEAFF